The 5 T cell receptor beta chains below all came from one sample that was sequenced in a study of T cell clonotyping in hematopoietic cell transplantation. The sample's time point: recipient sample about 28 days before transplant, after cytoreduction. Profiled with immunoSEQ multiplex PCR; TCRdb holds only in-frame clones, not every one. The data hold 25,000 to 30,000 clones, with just over 90% observed a single time. The sequencing here drew on peripheral blood mononuclear cells, taken before stem cell transplant. Receptors originate from a man between 45 and 60 years old with acute myeloid leukemia. Some clones in this sample may be carry-over from other donors' samples.

The chain couples TRBV27 to TRBJ2-2, with D uncertain. The CDR3 is 14 residues long. V was cut by 7 bases and J by 4 bases, with 13 bases left in between. CDR1 is MNHEY and CDR2 is SMNVEV in the germline V gene (reference sequence). CDR3 protein: CASTHTRTTGELFF. In DNA form, the CDR3 reads TGTGCCAGCACCCACACGAGGACCACCGGGGAGCTGTTTTTT.

This chain joins TRBV28 and TRBJ2-7; TRBD2 matches at 7 bases. The CDR3 runs 14 residues. The germline V gene has CDR1 MDHEN and CDR2 SYDVKM. Trimming took 3 bases from V and 2 from J; bases not matched to a gene: 4. DNA of the CDR3: TGTGCCAGCAGTTTGGGAGGGGAGGCCTACGAGCAGTACTTC. This sequence encodes CASSLGGEAYEQYF. Looking up the rest from reference TRBV28 and TRBJ2-7 gives the full variable domain: DVKVTQSSRYLVKRTGEKVFLECVQDMDHENMFWYRQDPGLGLRLIYFSYDVKMKEKGDIPEGYSVSREKKERFSLILESASTNQTSMYLCASSLGGEAYEQYFGPGTRLTVT.

This chain joins TRBV28 and TRBJ2-5, with D unclear. Germline V gene sequence: CDR1 MDHEN, CDR2 SYDVKM. Trimming removed 6 bases at V and 0 bases at J, with 14 bases between. The CDR3 contains 15 residues. The CDR3 nucleotides read TGTGCCAGCAGGTCCCCTTTGGGGTACCAAGAGACCCAGTACTTC. It yields the protein CASRSPLGYQETQYF.

This clone has a single count. This chain uses TRBV20-1 with TRBJ1-2; D perhaps matches TRBD1 (6 bases). The length of the CDR3 is 10 residues. Germline V gene lookup returns CDR1 DFQATT and CDR2 SNEGSKA (reference sequence). The V gene lost 5 bases and the J gene lost 8 bases, with 9 bases spanning the gap. The CDR3 sequence: CSAYRVGYTF. CDR3 in DNA: TGCAGTGCTTACAGGGTCGGCTACACCTTC.

The chain employs TRBV7-2 and TRBJ2-7; D gene ambiguous. Trimming left V 0 bases short and J 7 bases short, with 13 bases between. The CDR3 length is 14 residues. CDR1 SGHTA and CDR2 FQGNSA come from the germline V gene. The CDR3 loop is CASSLAALRKEQYF. The CDR3 DNA is TGTGCCAGCAGCTTAGCAGCCCTTCGAAAGGAGCAGTACTTC.